This T cell receptor beta chain was retrieved from a study of identical twins. This clonotype appeared many times. TCRdb analysed the 5' RACE reads with MiXCR anew, one entry per CDR3 protein. The sample has about 260,000 distinct CDR3 sequences; roughly 7% are singletons. The CDR3 sequence is 14 residues long. The germline gives CDR1 LGHDT, CDR2 YNNKEL (reference sequence). Unmatched junction bases numbered 4, after V lost 1 base and J lost 8 bases. These data also featured in a second study, about yellow fever vaccine responses in identical twins.

The sample comprised memory (CD45RO+) T cells sorted from blood. The rearrangement joins TRBV3-1 to TRBJ1-2, with TRBD1 matching 10 bases. This TCR was recovered from a woman younger than 35 in good health. The DNA for the CDR3 is TGTGCCAGCAGCCAAGGAGGACAGGGGGGCGGCTACACCTTC. Amino acids: CASSQGGQGGGYTF.